Below, one T cell receptor beta chain is given with its context. Its antigen is unidentified. The sample belongs to a study of graft-versus-host responses after intestinal transplantation. Using immunoSEQ multiplex PCR, the repertoire was profiled, and TCRdb retains in-frame clones only, with some absent. The sample lists roughly 100,000 clones; roughly 93% were seen once. V shed 2 bases and J shed 1 base, with 12 bases lying between them. Germline values: CDR1 SGDLS, CDR2 YYNGEE. This CDR3 is 15 amino acids long. This sequence originates from a human donor who received an intestinal transplant. The sequences come from unstimulated CD8+ T cells sorted from spleen or lymph node cells, collected before intestinal transplant. The genes are TRBV9 and TRBJ2-5; D remains ambiguous. This CDR3 is CASSVYDGTQETQYF. The DNA for the CDR3 is TGTGCCAGCAGCGTCTATGACGGAACCCAAGAGACCCAGTACTTC.